These T cell receptor beta chains were read from a single sample in a study of monozygotic twins with cystic fibrosis. TCRdb keeps only in-frame clones here, not all; method: immunoSEQ multiplex PCR. The sample carries 15,000 to 20,000 clones, around 96% recorded once. The specimen was blood. Every receptor here comes from a girl aged 2 to 9 with cystic fibrosis. CDR3s include the opening cysteine and the closing phenylalanine or tryptophan. The order of the fields is V gene, D gene, J gene, CDR3 length, clone size, CDR3 DNA, CDR3 protein. A D gene is named only where the DNA matches it firmly. Clone sizes are given selectively: once, few, many, or a class where the clone is expanded.

>TRBV6-6|TRBD1|TRBJ1-5|12|.
TGTGCCAGCAACAGGGGTGATCAGCCCCAGCATTTT
CASNRGDQPQHF
>TRBV15|.|TRBJ2-6|17|.
TGTGCCACCAGCAGAAGGATACAGGGTGTCGGGGCCAACGTCCTGACTTTC
CATSRRIQGVGANVLTF
>TRBV18|.|TRBJ2-7|14|.
TGTGCCAGCTCACCCCAGGGTGGGTCCTACGAGCAGTACTTC
CASSPQGGSYEQYF
>TRBV5-1|.|TRBJ1-1|16|.
TGCGCCAGCAGCTTGGGGATAGGATCCATGAACACTGAAGCTTTCTTT
CASSLGIGSMNTEAFF
>TRBV6-5|TRBD1|TRBJ2-6|15|.
TGTGCCAGCAGGAGACAGGGCTCTGGGGCCAACGTCCTGACTTTC
CASRRQGSGANVLTF
>TRBV2|.|TRBJ1-2|13|.
TGTGCCAGCAACGGCAGGGACATGCTTGGCTACACCTTC
CASNGRDMLGYTF
>TRBV7-2|.|TRBJ2-2|12|.
TGTGCCAGCAGCTCATACACCGGGGAGCTGTTTTTT
CASSSYTGELFF
>TRBV4-1|TRBD2|TRBJ2-1|14|.
TGCGCCAGCAGCCAAGATGGGACTAGCAAGGAGCAGTTCTTC
CASSQDGTSKEQFF
>TRBV4-1|.|TRBJ2-3|14|.
TGCGCCAGCAGCCAAGCAGAATACACAGATACGCAGTATTTT
CASSQAEYTDTQYF
>TRBV11-3|.|TRBJ2-7|16|.
TGTGCCAGCAGCTTAGGGCCCCCGGGACAAGGCTACGAGCAGTACTTC
CASSLGPPGQGYEQYF
>TRBV5-4|.|TRBJ1-2|15|.
TGTGCCAGCAGTTTCGGCGGGTGGGGGAACTATGGCTACACCTTC
CASSFGGWGNYGYTF
>TRBV30|.|TRBJ2-5|13|.
TGTGCCTGGAGTATAGGAGGACAAGAGACCCAGTACTTC
CAWSIGGQETQYF
>TRBV15|.|TRBJ1-4|16|once
TGTGCCACCAGCAGATACAGTGGCGCTCTTAATGAAAAACTGTTTTTT
CATSRYSGALNEKLFF
>TRBV7-2|TRBD2|TRBJ2-7|15|once
TGTGCCAGCAGCCTAGGGACTAGCGGGGCGGAGGAGCAGTACTTC
CASSLGTSGAEEQYF
>TRBV6-6|.|TRBJ2-7|13|.
TGTGCCAGCAATCCTTTCGACTCCTACGAGCAGTACTTC
CASNPFDSYEQYF
>TRBV2|.|TRBJ1-1|11|.
TGTGCCAGCAGTGCCTTCACTGAAGCTTTCTTT
CASSAFTEAFF
>TRBV4-1|.|TRBJ1-4|18|.
TGCGCCAGCAGCCTAGGACATTCCTTTGGAGCAACTAATGAAAAACTGTTTTTT
CASSLGHSFGATNEKLFF
>TRBV19|TRBD2|TRBJ2-7|17|once
TGTGCCAGTAGTCCACGACTAGCGGGGGTTTCGCGCTACGAGCAGTACTTC
CASSPRLAGVSRYEQYF
>TRBV5-4|.|TRBJ1-2|16|.
TGTGCCAGCAGCTGGGGTTGGGGGACAAGAAACTATGGCTACACCTTC
CASSWGWGTRNYGYTF
>TRBV5-1|.|TRBJ2-5|15|.
TGCGCCAGCAGCCCGCGGGGCCGACAACAAGAGACCCAGTACTTC
CASSPRGRQQETQYF
>TRBV7-2|.|TRBJ1-2|13|.
TGTGCCAGCAGCTTTGGGCGGGAATATGGCTACACCTTC
CASSFGREYGYTF
>TRBV5-5|.|TRBJ1-1|13|.
TGTGCCAGCAGCTTGCCCGGGGGGCGGGAAGCTTTCTTT
CASSLPGGREAFF
>TRBV2|.|TRBJ2-3|12|.
TGTGCCAGCGGGGGATTTACAGATACGCAGTATTTT
CASGGFTDTQYF
>TRBV28|.|TRBJ1-2|12|.
TGTGCCAGCAGTAAACTTACTTATGGCTACACCTTC
CASSKLTYGYTF
>TRBV5-1|.|TRBJ1-1|15|.
TGCGCCAGCAGCTGGGGACCCCTGGGGGACACTGAAGCTTTCTTT
CASSWGPLGDTEAFF
>TRBV6-6|TRBD1|TRBJ1-5|15|.
TGTGCCAGCAGTGGGCTCCGGGACAGAAATCAGCCCCAGCATTTT
CASSGLRDRNQPQHF
>TRBV18|TRBD1|TRBJ1-4|16|once
TGTGCCAGCTCACCGTTCGACAGGGGGCGAGGTGAAAAACTGTTTTTT
CASSPFDRGRGEKLFF
>TRBV6-1|TRBD1|TRBJ2-1|11|.
TGTGCCAGCAGGACAGGGCATGAGCAGTTCTTC
CASRTGHEQFF
>TRBV18|.|TRBJ1-3|15|.
TGTGCCAGCTCATTGACAGGACTCTCTGGAAACACCATATATTTT
CASSLTGLSGNTIYF
>TRBV9|.|TRBJ2-2|17|.
TGTGCCAGCAGCGAAGGGCCCCTCCGGGGAAACACCGGGGAGCTGTTTTTT
CASSEGPLRGNTGELFF
>TRBV9|.|TRBJ1-5|15|.
TGTGCCAGCAGCGTAGGAGGGGGTACCAATCAGCCCCAGCATTTT
CASSVGGGTNQPQHF
>TRBV29-1|.|TRBJ2-1|13|.
TGCAGCGCACAGGGAGGATCCTACAATGAGCAGTTCTTC
CSAQGGSYNEQFF
>TRBV6-5|.|TRBJ1-3|15|.
TGTGCCAGCAGTTCCCCGTTGGCCTCTGGAAACACCATATATTTT
CASSSPLASGNTIYF
>TRBV6-6|.|TRBJ1-5|16|.
TGTGCCAGCACGGGCGGGGGGGCAGTAAGCAATCAGCCCCAGCATTTT
CASTGGGAVSNQPQHF
>TRBV28|.|TRBJ1-6|9|.
TGTGCCAGCGGTTCACCCCTCCACTTT
CASGSPLHF
>TRBV7-6|.|TRBJ2-3|14|.
TGTGCCAGCAGCTTAATTGGGGCTAGAGATACGCAGTATTTT
CASSLIGARDTQYF
>TRBV9|.|TRBJ2-1|15|.
TGTGCCAGCAGCGTAGGAGGGGGGACAGCAAATGAGCAGTTCTTC
CASSVGGGTANEQFF
>TRBV27|.|TRBJ1-5|14|.
TGTGCCAGCAGGGTGGGATCTAGCAATCAGCCCCAGCATTTT
CASRVGSSNQPQHF
>TRBV2|.|TRBJ2-1|15|.
TGTGCCAGCAGATGCCCGGGACTCTCCTCGGATGAGCAGTTCTTC
CASRCPGLSSDEQFF
>TRBV5-6|TRBD2|TRBJ2-5|19|.
TGTGCCAGCAGCTCCCACGGACTAGCGGGGGGAATTCCACAAGAGACCCAGTACTTC
CASSSHGLAGGIPQETQYF
>TRBV6-5|.|TRBJ1-1|15|.
TGTGCCAGCAGTTACGGAGGGGTCGGGGGGACTGAAGCTTTCTTT
CASSYGGVGGTEAFF
>TRBV5-1|.|TRBJ1-6|19|once
TGCGCCAGCACTCCTCCCCAGGGCAACGATTACTCCTATAATTCACCCCTCCACTTT
CASTPPQGNDYSYNSPLHF
>TRBV7-9|.|TRBJ1-1|16|once
TGTGCCAGCAGCTTAGCGCGGGGGCTTGGGAACACTGAAGCTTTCTTT
CASSLARGLGNTEAFF
>TRBV6-5|TRBD1|TRBJ2-7|14|.
TGTGCCAGCAGCACCGGGACAGGGATGTACGAGCAGTACTTC
CASSTGTGMYEQYF
>TRBV6-5|.|TRBJ2-7|15|.
TGTGCCAGAAGGGACTTATATTCAACTACCTACGAGCAGTACTTC
CARRDLYSTTYEQYF
>TRBV7-9|TRBD1|TRBJ1-1|15|.
TGTGCCAGCAGCTCCTACCCCGGGACAGCCAATGAAGCTTTCTTT
CASSSYPGTANEAFF
>TRBV6-6|.|TRBJ1-1|12|.
TGTGCCAGCAGTTACTCGAACACTGAAGCTTTCTTT
CASSYSNTEAFF
>TRBV6-5|.|TRBJ1-1|14|.
TGTGCCAGCAGTCTACAGGGTTTGAACACTGAAGCTTTCTTT
CASSLQGLNTEAFF
>TRBV28|TRBD1|TRBJ2-7|17|.
TGTGCCAGCAGTTTGGTCGCGGGACAGGGGGGATTTTACGAGCAGTACTTC
CASSLVAGQGGFYEQYF
>TRBV5-1|TRBD2|TRBJ2-5|14|.
TGCGCCAGCACCAGACTAGCGGTGCAAGAGACCCAGTACTTC
CASTRLAVQETQYF
>TRBV7-2|TRBD2|TRBJ2-3|16|.
TGTGCCAGCAGCTTGGGGCCAGGCGGGGGGATAGATACGCAGTATTTT
CASSLGPGGGIDTQYF
>TRBV13|.|TRBJ2-7|13|.
TGTGCCAGCAGCTTAGCGGGGGTCTACGAGCAGTACTTC
CASSLAGVYEQYF
>TRBV5-5|.|TRBJ2-5|14|.
TGTGCCAGCAGCTTGGGAGGGTGGGAAGAGACCCAGTACTTC
CASSLGGWEETQYF
>TRBV4-3|.|TRBJ1-6|14|.
TGCGCCAGCAGCCAAGGACAACTTAATTCACCCCTCCACTTT
CASSQGQLNSPLHF
>TRBV19|.|TRBJ1-2|14|once
TGTGCCAGTGACCGACCCGGGACATCGGTTGGATACACCTTC
CASDRPGTSVGYTF
>TRBV10-2|.|TRBJ1-5|14|.
TGCGCCAGCAGTGAGGGACAGTCGCAGGGGCCCCAGCATTTT
CASSEGQSQGPQHF
>TRBV10-3|.|TRBJ2-7|15|few
TGTGCCATCAGTGAGCCCCCCCAGGGAACCTACGAGCAGTACTTC
CAISEPPQGTYEQYF
>TRBV28|.|TRBJ1-2|14|.
TGTGCCAGCAGCATCAGGGGCCCGTCTCATGGCTACACCTTC
CASSIRGPSHGYTF
>TRBV5-1|.|TRBJ1-4|14|.
TGCGCCAGCAGCTTGCCCAGGATTAATGAAAAACTGTTTTTT
CASSLPRINEKLFF
>TRBV7-2|.|TRBJ1-6|15|few
TGTGCCAGCAGCTTAGGGGGGAATGAGAATTCACCCCTCCACTTT
CASSLGGNENSPLHF